This T cell receptor beta chain was recovered during a study of blood T cell repertoires in COVID-19. Study-level background: PBMCs, B-cell-depleted T cells, or T cells provided the cDNA or gDNA that made up the material.

Trimming stripped 6 bases from V and 1 base from J, with 12 bases between. The CDR3 spans 14 residues. Germline values: CDR1 SGHDN, CDR2 FVKESK. Under the authors' procedure: It was from reference gene primer amplification that nucleated cell counts were estimated. This table comes from immunoSEQ multiplex PCR, and its TCRdb copy is limited to in-frame clones, with some not included. V and J calls and clone size come straight from that table; D and trimming were deduced from the DNA. The sample carries roughly 60,000 clones, 80% to 90% recorded once. This chain connects TRBV14 to TRBJ2-5, with a possible D match to TRBD1 (6 bases). Sequencing used peripheral blood. The TCR was taken from an older man with acute or convalescent COVID-19. The CDR3 protein is CASSRDRIQETQYF. CDR3 DNA: TGTGCCAGCAGTCGCGACAGGATCCAAGAGACCCAGTACTTC.